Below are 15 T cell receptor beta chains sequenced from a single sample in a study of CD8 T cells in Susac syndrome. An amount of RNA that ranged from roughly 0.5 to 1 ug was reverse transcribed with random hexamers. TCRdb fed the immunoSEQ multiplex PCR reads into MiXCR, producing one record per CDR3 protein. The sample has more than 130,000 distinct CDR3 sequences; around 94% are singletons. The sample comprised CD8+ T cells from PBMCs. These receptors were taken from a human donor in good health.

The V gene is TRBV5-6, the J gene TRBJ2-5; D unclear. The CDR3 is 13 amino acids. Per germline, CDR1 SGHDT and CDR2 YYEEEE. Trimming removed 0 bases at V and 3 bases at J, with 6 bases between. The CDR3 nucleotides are TGTGCCAGCAGCTTGGTGGCTAAAGAGACCCAGTACTTC. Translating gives CASSLVAKETQYF. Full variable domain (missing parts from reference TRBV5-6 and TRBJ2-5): DAGVTQSPTHLIKTRGQQVTLRCSPKSGHDTVSWYQQALGQGPQFIFQYYEEEERQRGNFPDRFSGHQFPNYSSELNVNALLLGDSALYLCASSLVAKETQYFGPGTRLLVL.

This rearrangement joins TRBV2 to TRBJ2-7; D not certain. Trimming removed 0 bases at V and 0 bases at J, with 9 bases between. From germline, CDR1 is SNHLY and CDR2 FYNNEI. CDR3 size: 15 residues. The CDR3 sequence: CASSEASLGSYEQYF. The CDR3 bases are TGTGCCAGCAGTGAAGCCAGCTTAGGCTCCTACGAGCAGTACTTC.

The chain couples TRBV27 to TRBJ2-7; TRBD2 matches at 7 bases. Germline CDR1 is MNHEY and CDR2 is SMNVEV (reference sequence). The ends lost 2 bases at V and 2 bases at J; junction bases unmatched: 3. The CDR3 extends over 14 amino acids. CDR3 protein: CASSLRRETYEQYF. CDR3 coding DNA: TGTGCCAGCAGTTTAAGGCGGGAGACCTACGAGCAGTACTTC.

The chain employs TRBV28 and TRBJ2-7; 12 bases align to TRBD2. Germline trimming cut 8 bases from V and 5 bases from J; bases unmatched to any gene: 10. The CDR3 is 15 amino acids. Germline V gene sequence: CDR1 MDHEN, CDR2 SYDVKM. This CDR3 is CASVDLAGGPNEQYF. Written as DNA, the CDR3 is TGTGCCAGCGTGGACCTAGCGGGAGGGCCGAACGAGCAGTACTTC.

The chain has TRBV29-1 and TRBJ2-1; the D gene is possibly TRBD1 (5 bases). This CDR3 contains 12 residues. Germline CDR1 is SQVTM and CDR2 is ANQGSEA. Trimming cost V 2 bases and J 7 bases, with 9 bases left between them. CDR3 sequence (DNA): TGCAGCGTTGAAACAGGTTTAAATGAGCAGTTCTTC. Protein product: CSVETGLNEQFF.

The CDR3 region has the DNA TGTGCCTGGAGTCTGAACACTGAAGCTTTCTTT. Its protein product is CAWSLNTEAFF. The chain employs TRBV30 and TRBJ1-1; D uncertain. V shed 2 bases and J shed 0 bases, with 1 base lying between them. CDR1 and CDR2 from the germline V gene are GTSNPN and SVGIG (reference sequence). The length of the CDR3 is 11 residues.

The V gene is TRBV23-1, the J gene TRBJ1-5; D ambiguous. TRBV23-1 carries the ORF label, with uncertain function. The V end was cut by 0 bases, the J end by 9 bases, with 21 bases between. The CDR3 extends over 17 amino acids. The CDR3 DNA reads TGCGCCAGCAGTCAATCGATCGCCCGACATGCCAGGTGGCCCCAGCATTTT. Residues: CASSQSIARHARWPQHF.

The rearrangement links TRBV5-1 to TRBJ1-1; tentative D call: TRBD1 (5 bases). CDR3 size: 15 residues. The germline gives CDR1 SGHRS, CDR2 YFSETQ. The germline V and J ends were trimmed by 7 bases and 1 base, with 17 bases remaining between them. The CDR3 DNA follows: TGCGCCAGCGAGGAGATGGGGGATAAGAACACTGAAGCTTTCTTT. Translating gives CASEEMGDKNTEAFF.

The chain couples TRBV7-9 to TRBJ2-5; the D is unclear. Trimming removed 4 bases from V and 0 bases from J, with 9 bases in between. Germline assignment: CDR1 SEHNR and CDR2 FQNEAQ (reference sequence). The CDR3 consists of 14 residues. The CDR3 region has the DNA TGTGCCAGCAGCTCCTCAATGTACCAAGAGACCCAGTACTTC. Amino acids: CASSSSMYQETQYF.

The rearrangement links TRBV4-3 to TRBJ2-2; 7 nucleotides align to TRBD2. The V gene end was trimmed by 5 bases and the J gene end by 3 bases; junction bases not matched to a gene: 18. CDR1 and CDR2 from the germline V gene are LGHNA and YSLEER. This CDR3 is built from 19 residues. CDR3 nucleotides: TGCGCCAGCAGCGACGGAGGGGCATGGACTAGTCGCGACACCGGGGAGCTGTTTTTT. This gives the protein CASSDGGAWTSRDTGELFF.

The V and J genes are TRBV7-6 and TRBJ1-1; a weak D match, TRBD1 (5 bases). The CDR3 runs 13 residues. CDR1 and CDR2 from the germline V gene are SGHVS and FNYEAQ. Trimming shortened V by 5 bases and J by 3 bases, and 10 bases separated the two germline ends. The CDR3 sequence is CASSAWGDTEAFF. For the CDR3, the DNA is TGTGCCAGCAGCGCGTGGGGGGACACTGAAGCTTTCTTT.

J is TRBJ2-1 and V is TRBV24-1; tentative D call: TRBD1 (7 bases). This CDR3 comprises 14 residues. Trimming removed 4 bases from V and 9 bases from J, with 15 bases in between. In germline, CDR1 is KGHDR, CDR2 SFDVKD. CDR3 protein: CATSESQGGGEQFF. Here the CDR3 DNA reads TGTGCCACCAGTGAAAGTCAGGGGGGAGGTGAGCAGTTCTTC.

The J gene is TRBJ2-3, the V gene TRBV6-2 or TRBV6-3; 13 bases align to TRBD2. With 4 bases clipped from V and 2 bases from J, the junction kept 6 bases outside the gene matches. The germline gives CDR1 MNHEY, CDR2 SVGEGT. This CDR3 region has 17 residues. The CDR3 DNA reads TGTGCCAGCAGTTCCCCGGGACTAGCGGGGTACACAGATACGCAGTATTTT. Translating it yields CASSSPGLAGYTDTQYF.

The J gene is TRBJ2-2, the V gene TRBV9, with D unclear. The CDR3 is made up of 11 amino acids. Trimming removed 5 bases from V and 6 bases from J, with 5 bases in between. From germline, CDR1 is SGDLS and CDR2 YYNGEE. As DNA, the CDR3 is TGTGCCAGCAGTAATTCCGGGGAGCTGTTTTTT. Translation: CASSNSGELFF.

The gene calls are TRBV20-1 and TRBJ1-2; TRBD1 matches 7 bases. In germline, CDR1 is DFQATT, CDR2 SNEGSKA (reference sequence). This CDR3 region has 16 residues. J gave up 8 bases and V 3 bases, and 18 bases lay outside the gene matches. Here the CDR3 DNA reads TGCAGTGCTAGGGTGCTGACAGGGCCCCCAATATGGGGCTACACCTTC. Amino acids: CSARVLTGPPIWGYTF.